Shown below are 24 T cell receptor beta chains from a single sample sequenced in a study of blood T cells in healthy people across ages (dated by TCRdb to about 2015). Receptor libraries were prepared by 5' RACE. These reads were obtained on an Illumina HiSeq 2500. The second PCR ran for about 6 to 12 cycles and used a J-beta primer mix along with a sample-barcoded 5' primer. TCRdb trimmed the raw reads at Q25, called clones with MiXCR and kept productive beta chains. All rows with the same CDR3 protein become a single entry with the most common DNA and genes. Here the sample has approximately 1.5 million distinct CDR3 sequences; 30% to 35% occur a single time. The ten largest clones add up to 11% of the sample. Sample: blood. The receptors stem from a woman in her twenties or thirties in good health.

This clonotype has only a few counts. V is TRBV9 and J is TRBJ2-7, with D perhaps being TRBD1 or TRBD2 (5 bases each). The last part of the DNA fits TRBJ2-5 better; the J call may be wrong. The CDR3 is 18 amino acids. Germline loops: CDR1 SGDLS, CDR2 YYNGEE. Written as DNA, the CDR3 is TGTGCCAGCAGCGTAGGACAACCGGGGCGCACGACCCGAGAGACCCAGTACTTC. Its translation is CASSVGQPGRTTRETQYF.

This clonotype occurred a few times. This chain joins TRBV15 and TRBJ2-3, with a weak D call TRBD2 (6 bases). The CDR3 totals 16 residues. The ends were cut back, 0 bases at V and 0 bases at J, with 10 bases in the middle. The germline V gene has CDR1 LNHNV and CDR2 YYDKDF (reference sequence). CDR3 residues: CATSRDRGTSTDTQYF. DNA of the CDR3: TGTGCCACCAGCAGAGATCGCGGGACTAGCACAGATACGCAGTATTTT. The entire variable domain, with the rest obtained from reference TRBV15 and TRBJ2-3, is as follows: DAMVIQNPRYQVTQFGKPVTLSCSQTLNHNVMYWYQQKSSQAPKLLFHYYDKDFNNEADTPDNFQSRRPNTSFCFLDIRSPGLGDTAMYLCATSRDRGTSTDTQYFGPGTRLTVL.

The chain is built from TRBV6-1 and TRBJ2-7; D uncertain. The CDR3 is 16 amino acids. Trimming took 0 bases from V and 1 from J, leaving 13 bases between them. The germline gives CDR1 MNHNS, CDR2 SASEGT. The CDR3 reads CASSEALTKRSYEQYF. For the CDR3, the DNA is TGTGCCAGCAGTGAAGCCCTGACAAAGAGATCCTACGAGCAGTACTTC.

The table lists this clonotype with many counts. The chain recombines TRBV7-2 with TRBJ2-7, with 8 bases aligning to TRBD2. Germline CDR1 reads SGHTA; CDR2 reads FQGNSA. Unmatched junction bases numbered 7, after V lost 4 bases and J lost 2 bases. The CDR3 consists of 15 residues. CDR3 sequence reads: CASSYRGGGTYEQYF. CDR3 in DNA: TGTGCCAGCAGCTATAGGGGCGGGGGGACCTACGAGCAGTACTTC.

This clonotype was observed a handful of times. This chain joins TRBV5-4 and TRBJ2-5; TRBD1 or TRBD2 may be the D gene (5 bases each). The germline CDR1 and CDR2 sequences are SGHNT and YYREEE (reference sequence). The CDR3 spans 16 residues. The germline V and J ends were trimmed by 5 bases and 2 bases, with 19 bases remaining between them. The CDR3 DNA follows: TGTGCCAGCAGTTACGGGGCCTTAGAGGCACAAGAGACCCAGTACTTC. As protein: CASSYGALEAQETQYF.

This clonotype has only a few counts. CDR3 in amino acids: CASSLAGIGETQYF. The DNA for the CDR3 is TGCGCCAGCAGCTTGGCGGGCATTGGTGAGACCCAGTACTTC. The V and J genes are TRBV5-1 and TRBJ2-5, with unresolved D. Per germline, CDR1 SGHRS and CDR2 YFSETQ. The CDR3 has 14 residues. V was pared by 0 bases and J by 5 bases, with 11 bases between.

The V and J genes are TRBV20-1 and TRBJ1-1; D is possibly TRBD1 (6 bases). The CDR3 consists of 12 residues. Germline loops: CDR1 DFQATT, CDR2 SNEGSKA (reference sequence). Trimming stripped 4 bases from V and 1 base from J, with 7 bases between. CDR3 DNA sequence: TGCAGTGCTAACAGGGAGAACACTGAAGCTTTCTTT. Translated, it gives CSANRENTEAFF.

This clonotype showed up many times. The J gene is TRBJ2-1, the V gene TRBV20-1; D perhaps matches TRBD2 (7 bases). The CDR3 is 16 amino acids. The germline V and J ends were trimmed by 0 bases and 8 bases, with 20 bases remaining between them. Germline V gene sequence: CDR1 DFQATT, CDR2 SNEGSKA (reference sequence). The CDR3 sequence: CSARDYGGRVTDEQFF. DNA for the CDR3: TGCAGTGCTAGAGATTACGGGGGGCGCGTAACCGATGAGCAGTTCTTC.

This clonotype was counted between two and nine times. V usage is TRBV7-9 and J usage is TRBJ1-5; the D gene is possibly TRBD1 (5 bases). CDR3 length: 15 amino acids. Between the trimmed V and J ends, which lost 1 base and 7 bases, there was a span of 14 bases. Germline values: CDR1 SEHNR, CDR2 FQNEAQ (reference sequence). The CDR3: CASSLGETGDQPQHF. The CDR3 DNA reads as TGTGCCAGCAGCTTAGGGGAGACGGGGGACCAGCCCCAGCATTTT.

This chain connects TRBV28 to TRBJ2-3, with TRBD2 identical over 12 bases. The trim removed 3 bases at V and 4 bases at J, leaving 8 bases unmatched. Germline CDR1 MDHEN, CDR2 SYDVKM. The CDR3 is 17 residues long. CDR3 sequence: CASSLGSTSGSPDTQYF. DNA for the CDR3: TGTGCCAGCAGTTTGGGATCGACTAGCGGGAGTCCAGATACGCAGTATTTT.

The chain carries TRBV20-1 and TRBJ1-4; D may be TRBD1 (5 bases). The CDR3 has 13 residues. V shed 6 bases and J shed 1 base, with 9 bases lying between them. CDR1 DFQATT and CDR2 SNEGSKA come from the germline V gene (reference sequence). CDR3 nucleotide sequence: TGCAGTGCCAGCGACAGAACTAATGAAAAACTGTTTTTT. Translated, it gives CSASDRTNEKLFF.

A note on this clonotype: A much more abundant neighbour one base away suggests this may be a read error. The J gene is TRBJ2-1, the V gene TRBV13; D gene ambiguous. Deletions cut 8 bases from V and 5 bases from J, with 7 bases between. This CDR3 comprises 11 residues. Germline V gene lookup returns CDR1 PRHDT and CDR2 FYEKMQ (reference sequence). DNA of the CDR3: TGTGCCAGCCGCATCAACAATGAGCAGTTCTTC. This translates into CASRINNEQFF.

This clonotype was recorded a few times. The rearrangement joins TRBV12-3 or TRBV12-4 to TRBJ1-2; the D gene is possibly TRBD1 (6 bases). This CDR3 has 14 amino acids. Between the trimmed V and J ends, which lost 6 bases and 5 bases, there was a span of 16 bases. DNA of the CDR3: TGTGCCAGCAGGCCGGCGCAGGGGTGGTATGGCTACACCTTC. Protein sequence: CASRPAQGWYGYTF.

This clonotype appeared a few times. The rearrangement joins TRBV10-2 to TRBJ2-5; weak D call: TRBD1 (6 bases). Germline loops: CDR1 WSHSY, CDR2 SAAADI. V was clipped by 10 bases and J by 2 bases, with 14 bases between them. The CDR3 sequence is 13 residues long. Written as DNA, the CDR3 is TGCGCCACCAAGGGGGTGGGACAAGAGACCCAGTACTTC. Translation gives CATKGVGQETQYF.

This clonotype was detected only a few times. CDR3 in DNA: TGCAGTGGCACCGAGGCCCGGACTAGCGGGGCCAGTAGCACAGATACGCAGTATTTT. This translates into CSGTEARTSGASSTDTQYF. The genes are TRBV20-1 and TRBJ2-3; 12 bases align to TRBD2. The V gene's germline CDR1 is DFQATT and CDR2 SNEGSKA (reference sequence). The CDR3 runs 19 residues. The trim removed 7 bases at V and 0 bases at J, leaving 17 bases unmatched.

This chain joins TRBV27 and TRBJ2-6; D possibly corresponds to TRBD2 (6 bases). Per germline, CDR1 MNHEY and CDR2 SMNVEV (reference sequence). V was shortened by 5 bases and J by 1 base, with 12 bases between the two germline ends. This CDR3 contains 16 residues. CDR3 protein: CASSRWGDSGANVLTF. The CDR3 DNA reads TGTGCCAGCAGTCGGTGGGGGGATTCTGGGGCCAACGTCCTGACTTTC. Variable domain in full (rest from reference TRBV27 and TRBJ2-6): EAQVTQNPRYLITVTGKKLTVTCSQNMNHEYMSWYRQDPGLGLRQIYYSMNVEVTDKGDVPEGYKVSRKEKRNFPLILESPSPNQTSLYFCASSRWGDSGANVLTFGAGSRLTVL.

V gene TRBV11-2 combines with J gene TRBJ2-5, with TRBD1 matching over 7 bases. Germline loops: CDR1 SGHAT, CDR2 FQNNGV. Trimming removed 5 bases from V and 10 bases from J; junction bases left unmatched: 13. The CDR3 extends over 14 amino acids. The CDR3 spells CASSLGQDRGDQYF. The DNA for the CDR3 is TGTGCCAGCAGCCTAGGACAGGATCGGGGTGACCAGTACTTC.

Only a few counts were recorded for this clonotype. For the CDR3, the DNA is TGCGCCAGCAGCTTGCGTCTAGCGGGGGCCGAGCAGTACTTC. Translating gives CASSLRLAGAEQYF. The V and J genes are TRBV5-1 and TRBJ2-7, with 10 bases that match TRBD2. The CDR3 is made up of 14 amino acids. V lost 1 base to trimming and J lost 6 bases; unmatched junction nucleotides: 4. The V gene's germline CDR1 is SGHRS and CDR2 YFSETQ.

The chain carries TRBV10-3 and TRBJ1-5, with unresolved D. With 3 bases removed from V and 0 bases from J, the gap between germline ends came to 9 bases. The CDR3 is 15 amino acids. Germline V gene data show CDR1 as ENHRY and CDR2 as SYGVKD. The CDR3 DNA reads TGTGCCATCAGTGACCCAACCTATAGCAATCAGCCCCAGCATTTT. Translation: CAISDPTYSNQPQHF.

Concerning this clonotype itself: With a much larger clone just one base away, this may be a read error. The genes are TRBV20-1 and TRBJ2-3; TRBD2 matches at 7 bases. CDR1 and CDR2 from the germline V gene are DFQATT and SNEGSKA (reference sequence). The trim removed 4 bases at V and 0 bases at J, leaving 13 bases unmatched. This CDR3 comprises 17 residues. The CDR3 protein is CSATSGGRVSSTDTQYF. CDR3 bases: TGCAGTGCTACCTCGGGCGGGAGAGTTTCTAGCACAGATACGCAGTATTTT.

Regarding this clonotype: A read error may account for a junction end that differs from germline. The chain couples TRBV20-1 to TRBJ2-7; 14 bases align to TRBD2. This CDR3 region has 13 residues. Germline V CDR1 and CDR2: DFQATT, SNEGSKA (reference sequence). CDR3 in DNA: TGCAGTGCTCAGACTAGCGGGAGGGTTGAGCGGTACTTC. Protein sequence: CSAQTSGRVERYF.

The V call is TRBV20-1, the J call TRBJ1-2; possible D gene TRBD1, 6 bases. The CDR3 is 15 residues long. Looked up from germline, CDR1 is DFQATT and CDR2 is SNEGSKA (reference sequence). V lost 3 bases, J lost 4 bases, and 18 bases lay in between. The CDR3 spells CSARLSGGAGYGYTF. DNA for the CDR3: TGCAGTGCTAGGCTATCGGGGGGCGCGGGCTATGGCTACACCTTC.

The chain employs TRBV20-1 and TRBJ1-2, with 7 bases aligning to TRBD1. Germline-derived CDR1 and CDR2 are DFQATT and SNEGSKA (reference sequence). The CDR3 length is 11 residues. DNA of the CDR3: TGCAGCACAGGGGCGATAGACGGCTACACCTTC. As protein: CSTGAIDGYTF.

This clonotype appeared many times. This chain uses TRBV15 with TRBJ1-2, with a possible D match to TRBD1 (5 bases). The germline V gene encodes CDR1 LNHNV and CDR2 YYDKDF (reference sequence). V was trimmed by 5 bases and J by 4 bases, leaving 17 bases between them. The CDR3 is made up of 15 amino acids. This CDR3 is CATSSPWSGRYGYTF. DNA for the CDR3: TGTGCCACCAGCTCCCCGTGGTCAGGGCGCTATGGCTACACCTTC.